This TCR beta chain was sequenced in a study of CD8+ T cells in alopecia areata (dated by TCRdb to the late 2010s). In terms of the full investigation: Treated patients were enrolled in an open-label pilot trial of oral tofacitinib at 5 to 10 mg twice daily for moderate-to-severe alopecia areata. Tofacitinib was administered for 6 to 18 months, and 6 months of follow-up off drug were then conducted to assess delayed response and recurrence. The SALT score, which quantifies the percentage of affected scalp surface area, was used to measure disease severity in treated patients. To study T cell clonal expansion in alopecia areata, the researchers applied high-throughput TCRbeta sequencing to both the C3H/HeJ mouse model and human patients. On the human side, TCRbeta sequencing was run on scalp tissue and on sorted CD4+ and CD8+ peripheral blood T cells from healthy controls and from alopecia areata patients with either patchy or totalis/universalis disease. Biopsies were taken from tofacitinib-treated patients at baseline and at 4 and 24 weeks of treatment, and a later scalp biopsy was taken in several of the tofacitinib-treated patients. Scalp clonality was compared among normal scalp (n=4), patchy alopecia areata scalp (n=8), and alopecia totalis/universalis scalp (n=8). RNA came from the PAXgene miRNA kit for fixed scalp, the miRNeasy kit for PBMCs, and the RNeasy kit for mouse skin. Amplification of TCRbeta CDR3 regions was done by immunoSEQ multiplex PCR using 35 Vbeta forward primers and 13 Jbeta reverse primers. What the authors observed across the whole study: Shared TCR sequences between patients were less evident than in mice, which may be partly attributable to HLA diversity in the patient population. Because the treated cohort was small and had only one nonresponder, larger studies are needed to examine links between baseline CD8+ expansion and response. Unlike mouse skin, which is dominated by gammadelta T cells, normal human skin has resident alphabeta T cells that are also sequenced, and this complicates analysis of the scalp TCR repertoire. During tofacitinib treatment, many expanded lesional clones remained in scalp and blood, and this persistence may partly explain relapse after treatment is stopped. Lesional scalp, especially in alopecia totalis/universalis, showed higher clonality and more expanded CD8+ clones than normal scalp, suggesting antigenic drive. Tofacitinib significantly lowered scalp clonality and the number of expanded CD8+ clones among the top 100 scalp clones.

To prepare the library, the immunoSEQ multiplex PCR assay was applied. To provide template for TCR sequencing, every sample had RNA extracted and reverse transcribed into cDNA. SuperScript III was used to make first-strand cDNA, primed with a 2:1 mix of oligo-dT and random hexamers. A synthetic immune receptor repertoire was used to measure amplification bias, and any remaining bias was corrected computationally. The source study handled its data this way. Raw reads were preprocessed to remove errors, and CDR3 was defined according to IMGT conventions as the region from the conserved cysteine to phenylalanine. Clonality was calculated as 1 minus Shannon entropy normalized by log2 of the number of productive unique TCRs. Whether each scalp clone was CD4 or CD8 was inferred by checking scalp TCRbeta sequences against the CD4 and CD8 repertoires from sorted blood. TCRdb mirrors the immuneACCESS table, restricted to in-frame sequences. Some clones are absent from its copies; in checked studies, under half trace to an unresolved V gene, and the reason for the others is unknown. The V and J calls and clone size are taken from that table; D and trimming were inferred from the DNA. The sample includes some 200,000 clones, with about 60% observed a single time. Clones ranked in the top ten supply 3% to 3.5% of the sample.

Its CDR3 holds 15 amino acids, cysteine through phenylalanine. Only the CDR3 DNA is retained, 45 bases long and in frame from the first base. Germline trimming amounts to 5 bases on V and 9 bases on J, with 15 as the count of junction bases outside the gene matches. The germline V gene supplies CDR1 SGHTA and CDR2 FQGTGA. Read against the paper, the sample's time point label means: four to five weeks on oral tofacitinib. The treatment or condition label here, explained by the study, means: oral pan-JAK inhibitor, 5-10 mg twice daily. Peripheral blood and lesional scalp punch biopsies were obtained from patients with alopecia areata. After PBMCs were isolated by density centrifugation and stained for CD3, CD4 and CD8, a FACSAria was used to sort CD4+ and CD8+ T cells. A word on this clone: Its antigen is not yet known. No quality values exist for individual bases; no much larger clone is one base distant.

The source is a human donor with alopecia areata. The specimen was CD4+ T cells sorted from blood, collected at week 4, from a patient treated with tofacitinib. This chain is built from TRBV7-3 and TRBJ2-7; 8 central bases correspond to TRBD1. CDR3 loop: CASSPTGTGPFGQYF. In nucleotide form, the sequence is TGTGCCAGCAGCCCTACCGGGACAGGACCTTTTGGGCAGTACTTC.